The 4 T cell receptor beta chains given below trace back to one sample, sequenced in a study of blood T cell repertoires in COVID-19. Profiled with immunoSEQ multiplex PCR; TCRdb holds only in-frame clones, not every one. The data contain 75,000 to 100,000 clones, roughly 84% of them singletons. The sample consisted of peripheral blood. The receptor set was obtained from a woman older than 75 with acute or convalescent COVID-19.

The rearrangement uses TRBV2 and TRBJ2-1, with TRBD2 matching 12 bases. The germline V gene has CDR1 SNHLY and CDR2 FYNNEI. The length of the CDR3 is 16 residues. With V trimmed by 6 bases and J by 5 bases, 8 bases remained unmatched. The CDR3, as DNA: TGTGCCAGCAGCCCGATCCTAGCGGGGGGGAACAATGAGCAGTTCTTC. Translation gives CASSPILAGGNNEQFF. Variable domain in full (rest from reference TRBV2 and TRBJ2-1): EPEVTQTPSHQVTQMGQEVILRCVPISNHLYFYWYRQILGQKVEFLVSFYNNEISEKSEIFDDQFSVERPDGSNFTLKIRSTKLEDSAMYFCASSPILAGGNNEQFFGPGTRLTVL.

This sequence joins TRBV5-1 and TRBJ1-4, with 9 positions matching TRBD1. CDR1 and CDR2 (germline): SGHRS, YFSETQ. The J segment lost 6 bases and the V segment lost 1 base, leaving 1 base of the junction unmatched. The CDR3 totals 14 residues. The CDR3 region is CASSLTGGDEKLFF. CDR3 in DNA: TGCGCCAGCAGCTTGACAGGGGGCGATGAAAAACTGTTTTTT.

Here the CDR3 reads CASSQYRGKNYEQYF. The CDR3 DNA sequence: TGTGCCAGCAGCCAATACAGGGGGAAAAACTACGAGCAGTACTTC. This chain connects TRBV3-1 (or the pseudogene TRBV3-2) to TRBJ2-7; 8 positions agree with TRBD1. The germline V gene encodes CDR1 LGHDT and CDR2 YNNKEL (reference sequence). CDR3 length equals 15 residues. The ends lost 2 bases at V and 3 bases at J; junction bases unmatched: 6.

The V gene is TRBV6-1, the J gene TRBJ1-4; D may be TRBD1 (5 bases). The CDR3 has 19 residues. Germline V gene lookup returns CDR1 MNHNS and CDR2 SASEGT. Trimming left V 0 bases short and J 4 bases short, with 21 bases between. The CDR3 sequence: CASSEAYIGYGTGNEKLFF. As DNA, the CDR3 is TGTGCCAGCAGTGAAGCTTATATAGGGTATGGGACTGGTAATGAAAAACTGTTTTTT.